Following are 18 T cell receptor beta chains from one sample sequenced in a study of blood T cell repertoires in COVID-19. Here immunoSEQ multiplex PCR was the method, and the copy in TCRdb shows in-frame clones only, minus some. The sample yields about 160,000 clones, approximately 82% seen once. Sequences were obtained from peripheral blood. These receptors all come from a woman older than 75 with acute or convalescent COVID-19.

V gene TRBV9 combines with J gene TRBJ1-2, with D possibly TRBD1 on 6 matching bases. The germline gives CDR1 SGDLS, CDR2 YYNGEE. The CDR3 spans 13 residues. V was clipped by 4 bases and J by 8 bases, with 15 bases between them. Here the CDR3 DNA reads TGTGCCAGCAGCACCGCCGGGGGGCTCGGCTACACCTTC. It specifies CASSTAGGLGYTF.

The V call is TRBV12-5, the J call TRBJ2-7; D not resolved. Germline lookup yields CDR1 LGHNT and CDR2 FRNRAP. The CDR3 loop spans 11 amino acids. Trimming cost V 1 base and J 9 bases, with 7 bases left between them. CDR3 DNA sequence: TGTGCTAGTGGTTTGGAAGTAGTGCAGTACTTC. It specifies CASGLEVVQYF.

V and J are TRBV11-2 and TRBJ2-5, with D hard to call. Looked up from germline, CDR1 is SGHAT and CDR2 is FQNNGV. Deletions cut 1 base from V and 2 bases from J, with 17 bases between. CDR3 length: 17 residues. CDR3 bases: TGTGCCAGCAGCTTAGTGTTCAGCGTTTCGCCACAAGAGACCCAGTACTTC. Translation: CASSLVFSVSPQETQYF.

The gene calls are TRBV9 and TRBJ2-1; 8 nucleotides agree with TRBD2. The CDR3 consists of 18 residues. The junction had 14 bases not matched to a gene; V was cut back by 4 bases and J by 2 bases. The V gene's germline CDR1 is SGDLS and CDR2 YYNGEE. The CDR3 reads CASSSSVFSGDPYNEQFF. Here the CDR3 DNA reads TGTGCCAGCAGCTCCTCGGTTTTTAGCGGGGATCCCTACAATGAGCAGTTCTTC.

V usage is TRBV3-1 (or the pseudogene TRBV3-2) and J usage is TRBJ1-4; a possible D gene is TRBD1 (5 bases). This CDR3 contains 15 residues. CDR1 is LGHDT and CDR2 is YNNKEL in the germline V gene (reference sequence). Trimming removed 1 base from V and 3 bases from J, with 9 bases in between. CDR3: CASSQGRQSNEKLFF. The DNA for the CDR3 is TGTGCCAGCAGCCAAGGCCGACAGTCTAATGAAAAACTGTTTTTT.

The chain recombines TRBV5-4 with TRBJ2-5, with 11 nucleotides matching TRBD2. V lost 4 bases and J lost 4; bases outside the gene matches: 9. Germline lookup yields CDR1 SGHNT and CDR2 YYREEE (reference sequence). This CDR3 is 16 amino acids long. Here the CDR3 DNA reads TGTGCCAGCAGCCCCCTTAGCGGGAGGGCCACAGAGACCCAGTACTTC. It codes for CASSPLSGRATETQYF.

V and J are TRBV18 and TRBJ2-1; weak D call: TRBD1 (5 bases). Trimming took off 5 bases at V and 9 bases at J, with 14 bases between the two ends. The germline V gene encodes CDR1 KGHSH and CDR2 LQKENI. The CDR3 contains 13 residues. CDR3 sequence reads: CASSEWTTGEQFF. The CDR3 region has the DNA TGTGCCAGCTCAGAGTGGACCACAGGTGAGCAGTTCTTC.

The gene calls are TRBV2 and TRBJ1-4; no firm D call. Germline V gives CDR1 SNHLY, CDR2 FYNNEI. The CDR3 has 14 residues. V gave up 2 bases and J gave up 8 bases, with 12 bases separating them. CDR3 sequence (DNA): TGTGCCAGCAGTGAAAAAGGGCGCGGGGAAAAACTGTTTTTT. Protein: CASSEKGRGEKLFF.

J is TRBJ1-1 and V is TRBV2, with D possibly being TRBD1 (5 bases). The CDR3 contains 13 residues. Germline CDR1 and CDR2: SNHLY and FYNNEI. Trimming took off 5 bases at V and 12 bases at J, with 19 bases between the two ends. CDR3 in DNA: TGTGCCAGCAGTATCTCGACAGAACTTCAACCTTTCTTT. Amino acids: CASSISTELQPFF. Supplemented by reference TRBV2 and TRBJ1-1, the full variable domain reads EPEVTQTPSHQVTQMGQEVILRCVPISNHLYFYWYRQILGQKVEFLVSFYNNEISEKSEIFDDQFSVERPDGSNFTLKIRSTKLEDSAMYFCASSISTELQPFFGQGTRLTVV.

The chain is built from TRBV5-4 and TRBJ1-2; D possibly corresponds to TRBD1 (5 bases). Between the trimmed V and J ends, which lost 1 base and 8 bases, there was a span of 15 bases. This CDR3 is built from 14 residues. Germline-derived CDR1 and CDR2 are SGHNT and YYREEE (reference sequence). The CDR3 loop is CASSLQGSLTGYTF. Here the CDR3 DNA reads TGTGCCAGCAGCTTGCAGGGATCCCTCACCGGCTACACCTTC.

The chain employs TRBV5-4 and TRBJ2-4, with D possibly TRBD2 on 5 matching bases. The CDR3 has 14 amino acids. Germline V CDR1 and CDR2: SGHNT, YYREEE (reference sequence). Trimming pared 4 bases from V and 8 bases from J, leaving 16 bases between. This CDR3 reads CASSPGSPGDIQYF. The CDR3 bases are TGTGCCAGCAGCCCGGGGTCTCCTGGGGACATTCAGTACTTC. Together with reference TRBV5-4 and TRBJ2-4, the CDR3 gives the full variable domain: ETGVTQSPTHLIKTRGQQVTLRCSSQSGHNTVSWYQQALGQGPQFIFQYYREEENGRGNFPPRFSGLQFPNYSSELNVNALELDDSALYLCASSPGSPGDIQYFGAGTRLSVL.

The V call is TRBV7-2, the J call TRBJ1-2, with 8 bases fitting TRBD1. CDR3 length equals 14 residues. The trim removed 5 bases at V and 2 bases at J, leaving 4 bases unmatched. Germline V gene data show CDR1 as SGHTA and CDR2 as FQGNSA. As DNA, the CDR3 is TGTGCCAGCAGCACCAGACAGGGGAACTATGGCTACACCTTC. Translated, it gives CASSTRQGNYGYTF.

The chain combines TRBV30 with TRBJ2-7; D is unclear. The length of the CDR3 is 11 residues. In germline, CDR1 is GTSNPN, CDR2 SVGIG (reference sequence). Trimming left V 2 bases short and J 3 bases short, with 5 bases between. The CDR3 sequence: CAWSSSYEQYF. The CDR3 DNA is TGTGCCTGGAGTTCGAGCTACGAGCAGTACTTC.

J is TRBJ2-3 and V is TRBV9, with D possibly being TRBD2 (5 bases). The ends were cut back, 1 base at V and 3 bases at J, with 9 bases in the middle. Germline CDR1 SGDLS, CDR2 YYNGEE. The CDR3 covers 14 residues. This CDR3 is CASSVLWETDTQYF. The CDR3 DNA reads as TGTGCCAGCAGCGTACTGTGGGAGACAGATACGCAGTATTTT.

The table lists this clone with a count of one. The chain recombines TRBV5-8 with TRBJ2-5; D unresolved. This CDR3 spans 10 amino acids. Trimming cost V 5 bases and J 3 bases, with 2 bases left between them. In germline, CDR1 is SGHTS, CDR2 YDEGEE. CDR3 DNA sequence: TGTGCCAGCAGTAAAGAGACCCAGTACTTC. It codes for CASSKETQYF.

Here the CDR3 reads CASSVTGNPTEAFF. As DNA, the CDR3 is TGCGCCAGCAGCGTAACCGGGAACCCCACTGAAGCTTTCTTT. The V call is TRBV5-1, the J call TRBJ1-1; D gene unclear. Trimming removed 4 bases at V and 4 bases at J, with 14 bases between. Germline values: CDR1 SGHRS, CDR2 YFSETQ. The CDR3 length is 14 residues.

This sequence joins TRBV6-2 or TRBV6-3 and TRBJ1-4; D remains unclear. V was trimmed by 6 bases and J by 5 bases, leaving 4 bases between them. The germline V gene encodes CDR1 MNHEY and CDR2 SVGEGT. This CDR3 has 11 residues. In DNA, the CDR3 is TGTGCCAGCAGCATAAATGAAAAACTGTTTTTT. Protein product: CASSINEKLFF.

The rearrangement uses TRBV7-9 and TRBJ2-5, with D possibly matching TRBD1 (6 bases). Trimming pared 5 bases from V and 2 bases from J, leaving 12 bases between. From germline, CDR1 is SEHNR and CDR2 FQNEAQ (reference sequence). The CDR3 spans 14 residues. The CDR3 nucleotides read TGTGCCAGCAGCCCGAGGACAGCTCAAGAGACCCAGTACTTC. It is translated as CASSPRTAQETQYF.